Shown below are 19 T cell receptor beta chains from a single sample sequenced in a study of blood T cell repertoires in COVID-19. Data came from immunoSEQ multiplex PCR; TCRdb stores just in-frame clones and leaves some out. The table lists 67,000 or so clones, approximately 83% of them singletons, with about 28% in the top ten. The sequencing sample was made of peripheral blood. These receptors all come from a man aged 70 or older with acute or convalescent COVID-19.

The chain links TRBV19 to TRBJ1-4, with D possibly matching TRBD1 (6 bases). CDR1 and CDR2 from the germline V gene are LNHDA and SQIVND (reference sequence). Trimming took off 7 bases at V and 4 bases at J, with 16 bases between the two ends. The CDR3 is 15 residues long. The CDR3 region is CASTSQGPGNEKLFF. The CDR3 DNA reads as TGTGCCAGTACCTCCCAGGGGCCGGGTAATGAAAAACTGTTTTTT.

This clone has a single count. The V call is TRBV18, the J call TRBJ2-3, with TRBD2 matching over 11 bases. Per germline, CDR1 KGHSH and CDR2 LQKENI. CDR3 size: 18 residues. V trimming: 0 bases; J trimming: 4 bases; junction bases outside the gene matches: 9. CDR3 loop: CASSPPLAGGLPADTQYF. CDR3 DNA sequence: TGTGCCAGCTCACCACCCCTAGCGGGAGGCCTCCCCGCAGATACGCAGTATTTT.

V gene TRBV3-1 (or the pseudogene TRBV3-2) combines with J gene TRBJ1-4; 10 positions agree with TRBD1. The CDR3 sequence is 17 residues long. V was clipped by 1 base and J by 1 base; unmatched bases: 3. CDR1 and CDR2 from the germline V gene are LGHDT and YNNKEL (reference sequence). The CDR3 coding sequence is TGTGCCAGCAGCCAAGGGGACAGGGGTTTAACTAATGAAAAACTGTTTTTT. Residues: CASSQGDRGLTNEKLFF.

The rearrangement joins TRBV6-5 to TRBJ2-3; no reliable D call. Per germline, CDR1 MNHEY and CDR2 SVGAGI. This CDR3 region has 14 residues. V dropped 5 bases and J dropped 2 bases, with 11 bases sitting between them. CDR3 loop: CASSQVLPTDTQYF. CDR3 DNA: TGTGCCAGCAGTCAGGTCCTCCCCACAGATACGCAGTATTTT.

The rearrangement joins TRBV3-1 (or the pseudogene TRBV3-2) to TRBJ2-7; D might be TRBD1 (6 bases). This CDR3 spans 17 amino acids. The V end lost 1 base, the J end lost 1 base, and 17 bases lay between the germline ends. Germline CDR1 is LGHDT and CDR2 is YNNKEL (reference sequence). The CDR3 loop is CASSQASRQVLSYEQYF. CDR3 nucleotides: TGTGCCAGCAGCCAAGCTTCGAGACAGGTCCTATCCTACGAGCAGTACTTC.

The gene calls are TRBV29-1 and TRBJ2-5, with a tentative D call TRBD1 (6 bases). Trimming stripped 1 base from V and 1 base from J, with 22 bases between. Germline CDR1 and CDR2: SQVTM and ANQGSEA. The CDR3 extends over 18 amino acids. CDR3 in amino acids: CSVEGSLRRGRLQETQYF. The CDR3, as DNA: TGCAGCGTTGAAGGGTCCCTACGCAGGGGCCGACTCCAAGAGACCCAGTACTTC.

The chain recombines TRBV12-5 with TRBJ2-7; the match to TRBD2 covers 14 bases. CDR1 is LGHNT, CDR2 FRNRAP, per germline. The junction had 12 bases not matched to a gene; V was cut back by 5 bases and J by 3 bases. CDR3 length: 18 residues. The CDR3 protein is CASGLHLGGTSGSYEQYF. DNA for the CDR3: TGTGCTAGTGGTCTCCACTTGGGGGGGACTAGCGGGAGCTACGAGCAGTACTTC.

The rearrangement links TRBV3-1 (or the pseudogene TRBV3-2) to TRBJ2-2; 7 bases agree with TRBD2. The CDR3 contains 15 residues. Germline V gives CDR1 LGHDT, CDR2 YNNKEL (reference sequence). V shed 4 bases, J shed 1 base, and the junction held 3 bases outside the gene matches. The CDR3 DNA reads TGTGCCAGCAGCCTTGGACTAGTGAACACCGGGGAGCTGTTTTTT. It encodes CASSLGLVNTGELFF.

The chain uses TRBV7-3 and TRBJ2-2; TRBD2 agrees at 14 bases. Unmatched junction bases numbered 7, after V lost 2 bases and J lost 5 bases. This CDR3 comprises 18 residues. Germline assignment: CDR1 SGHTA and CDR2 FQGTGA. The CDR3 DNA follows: TGTGCCAGCAGCTTAGGTCGACTAGCGGGAGGGATTACCGGGGAGCTGTTTTTT. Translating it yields CASSLGRLAGGITGELFF.

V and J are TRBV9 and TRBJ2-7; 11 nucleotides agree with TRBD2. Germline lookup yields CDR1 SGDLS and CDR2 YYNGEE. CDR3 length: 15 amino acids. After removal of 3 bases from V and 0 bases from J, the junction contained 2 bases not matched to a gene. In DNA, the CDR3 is TGTGCCAGCAGCGAGGGACTAGCGGACTCCTACGAGCAGTACTTC. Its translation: CASSEGLADSYEQYF.

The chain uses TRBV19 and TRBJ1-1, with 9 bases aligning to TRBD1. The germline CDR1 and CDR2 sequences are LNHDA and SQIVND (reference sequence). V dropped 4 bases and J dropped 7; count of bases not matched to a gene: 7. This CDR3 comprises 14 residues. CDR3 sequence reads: CASSTLDRGHEAFF. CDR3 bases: TGTGCCAGTAGTACCCTGGACAGGGGCCATGAAGCTTTCTTT.

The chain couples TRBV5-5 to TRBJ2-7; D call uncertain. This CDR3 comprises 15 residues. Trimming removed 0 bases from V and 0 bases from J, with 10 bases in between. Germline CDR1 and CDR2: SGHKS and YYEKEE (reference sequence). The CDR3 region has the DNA TGTGCCAGCAGCTTGGGGGCTTCGCCCTCCTACGAGCAGTACTTC. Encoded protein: CASSLGASPSYEQYF.

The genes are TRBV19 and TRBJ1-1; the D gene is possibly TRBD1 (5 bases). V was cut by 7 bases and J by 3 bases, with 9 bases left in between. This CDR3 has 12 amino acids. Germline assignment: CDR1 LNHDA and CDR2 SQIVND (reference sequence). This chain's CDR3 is CASTTGYTEAFF. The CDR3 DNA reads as TGTGCCAGTACCACAGGATACACTGAAGCTTTCTTT. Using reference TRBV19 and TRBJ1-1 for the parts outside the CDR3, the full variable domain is DGGITQSPKYLFRKEGQNVTLSCEQNLNHDAMYWYRQDPGQGLRLIYYSQIVNDFQKGDIAEGYSVSREKKESFPLTVTSAQKNPTAFYLCASTTGYTEAFFGQGTRLTVV.

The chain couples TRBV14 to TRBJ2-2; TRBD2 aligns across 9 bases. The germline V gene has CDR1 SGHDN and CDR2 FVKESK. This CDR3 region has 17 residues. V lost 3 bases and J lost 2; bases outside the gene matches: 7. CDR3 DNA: TGTGCCAGCAGCCACTTCCTTAGCGGGAGTAACACCGGGGAGCTGTTTTTT. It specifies CASSHFLSGSNTGELFF.

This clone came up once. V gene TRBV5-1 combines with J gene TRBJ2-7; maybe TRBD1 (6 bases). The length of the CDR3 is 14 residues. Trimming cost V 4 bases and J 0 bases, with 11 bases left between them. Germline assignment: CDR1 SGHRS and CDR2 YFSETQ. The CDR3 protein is CASSREQGSYEQYF. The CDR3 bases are TGCGCCAGCAGCCGCGAACAGGGCTCCTACGAGCAGTACTTC.

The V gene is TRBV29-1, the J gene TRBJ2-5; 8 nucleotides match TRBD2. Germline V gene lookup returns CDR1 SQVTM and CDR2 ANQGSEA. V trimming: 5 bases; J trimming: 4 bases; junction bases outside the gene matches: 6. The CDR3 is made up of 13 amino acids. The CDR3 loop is CSVTAGAVETQYF. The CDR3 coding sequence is TGCAGCGTTACAGCGGGAGCGGTAGAGACCCAGTACTTC.

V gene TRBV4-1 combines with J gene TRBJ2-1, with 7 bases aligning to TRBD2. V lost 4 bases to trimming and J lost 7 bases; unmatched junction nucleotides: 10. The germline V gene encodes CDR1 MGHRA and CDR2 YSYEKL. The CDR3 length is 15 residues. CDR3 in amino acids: CASSLGLTPENEQFF. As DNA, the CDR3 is TGCGCCAGCAGCCTGGGACTAACCCCCGAGAATGAGCAGTTCTTC.

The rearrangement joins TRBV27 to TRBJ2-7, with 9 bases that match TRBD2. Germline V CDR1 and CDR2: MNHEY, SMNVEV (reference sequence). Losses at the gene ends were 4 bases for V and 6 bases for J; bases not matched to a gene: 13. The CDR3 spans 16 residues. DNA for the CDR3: TGTGCCAGCAGTTCCTCCCGTAGTAGCGGGAGCACCGAGCAGTACTTC. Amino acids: CASSSSRSSGSTEQYF.

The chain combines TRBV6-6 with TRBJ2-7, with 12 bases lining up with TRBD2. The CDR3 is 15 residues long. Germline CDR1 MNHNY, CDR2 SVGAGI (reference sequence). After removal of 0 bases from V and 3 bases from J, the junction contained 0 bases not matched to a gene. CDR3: CASSYSTSGSYEQYF. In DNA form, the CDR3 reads TGTGCCAGCAGTTACTCGACTAGCGGGAGCTACGAGCAGTACTTC.